The rows below give T cell receptor beta chains drawn from one sample of a study of T cell responses to AZD1222 COVID-19 vaccine. Generated by immunoSEQ multiplex PCR, the TCRdb table keeps only in-frame clones and is missing some. The sample has about 110,000 clones, about 90% seen once; the top ten hold approximately 5.2%. Sequenced here: peripheral blood, sampled on day 0 of AZD1222 vaccination. The receptors originated from an adult in good health. Each CDR3 is given with its conserved first and last residue. A D gene is named only where the DNA matches it firmly. Where a row states a size, it is once, few, many or the class of an expanded clone; other rows omit it.

>NA|TRBJ1-3|TRBD1|TRBV27
CASSRWGTDISGNTIYF
TGTGCCAGCAGCCGCTGGGGGACAGACATCTCTGGAAACACCATATATTTT
>few|TRBJ1-6|TRBD1|TRBV6-6
CASSRPGQVMGSYNSPLHF
TGTGCCAGCAGTCGACCGGGACAGGTTATGGGCTCCTATAATTCACCCCTCCACTTT
>NA|TRBJ1-3|NA|TRBV18
CASSPLSSVSGNTIYF
TGTGCCAGCTCACCCCTCAGCAGTGTGTCCGGAAACACCATATATTTT
>NA|TRBJ1-2|NA|TRBV30
CAWSPGGDYGYTF
TGTGCCTGGAGCCCCGGGGGTGACTATGGCTACACCTTC
>NA|TRBJ1-1|NA|TRBV11-2
CASSFSAQALNTEAFF
TGTGCCAGCAGCTTTAGTGCCCAGGCTTTGAACACTGAAGCTTTCTTT
>once|TRBJ1-3|NA|TRBV3-1/TRBV3-2
CASSQWDGSSGNTIYF
TGTGCCAGCAGCCAATGGGACGGGAGCTCTGGAAACACCATATATTTT
>NA|TRBJ1-6|NA|TRBV11-2
CASSLNGPGNNSPLHF
TGTGCCAGCAGCTTAAACGGGCCAGGGAATAATTCACCCCTCCACTTT
>NA|TRBJ2-3|TRBD1|TRBV7-2
CASSTTGGVTDTQYF
TGTGCCAGCAGCACGACAGGGGGTGTAACAGATACGCAGTATTTT
>once|TRBJ1-5|TRBD1|TRBV6-6
CASNPTGSHQPQHF
TGTGCCAGCAATCCGACAGGGAGCCATCAGCCCCAGCATTTT
>NA|TRBJ1-1|NA|TRBV6-2/TRBV6-3
CASSYPLERGHTEAFF
TGTGCCAGCAGTTACCCGCTCGAGAGGGGACACACTGAAGCTTTCTTT
>NA|TRBJ2-7|NA|TRBV6-5
CAGPGSSYEQYF
TGTGCCGGCCCAGGATCTTCCTACGAGCAGTACTTC
>NA|TRBJ1-2|NA|TRBV28
CASSTPGRGYYGYTF
TGTGCCAGCAGTACCCCGGGGAGGGGCTACTATGGCTACACCTTC
>few|TRBJ2-4|NA|TRBV28
CASSSSLGIRYDIQYF
TGTGCCAGCAGTTCCTCGTTAGGCATCCGCTATGACATTCAGTACTTC
>NA|TRBJ1-6|NA|TRBV6-2/TRBV6-3
CASSRANSPLHF
TGTGCCAGCAGCCGAGCTAATTCACCCCTCCACTTT
>once|TRBJ2-2|TRBD2|TRBV3-1/TRBV3-2
CASSQDSSGITNTGELFF
TGTGCCAGCAGCCAAGATTCTAGCGGGATAACGAACACCGGGGAGCTGTTTTTT
>once|TRBJ1-6|NA|TRBV6-5
CASRDKFYNSPLHF
TGTGCCAGCAGGGACAAATTCTATAATTCACCCCTCCACTTT
>NA|TRBJ2-7|TRBD2|TRBV2
CASGLADSYEQYF
TGTGCCAGCGGACTAGCGGATTCCTACGAGCAGTACTTC
>NA|TRBJ1-6|NA|TRBV28
CASSPLTADNSPLHF
TGTGCCAGCAGTCCTCTTACGGCGGATAATTCACCCCTCCACTTT
>NA|TRBJ1-1|NA|TRBV30
CAWSKPEGPLNTEAFF
TGTGCCTGGAGCAAACCGGAGGGACCGTTGAACACTGAAGCTTTCTTT
>once|TRBJ2-5|NA|TRBV7-2
CASSLNRVETQYF
TGTGCCAGCAGCCTAAACAGGGTTGAGACCCAGTACTTC
>NA|TRBJ1-1|NA|TRBV30
CAWSVLREMGAFF
TGTGCCTGGAGTGTACTTAGGGAAATGGGAGCTTTCTTT
>NA|TRBJ2-3|TRBD2|TRBV4-3
CASSQELAGGGGTDTQYF
TGCGCCAGCAGCCAAGAGCTAGCGGGAGGAGGTGGAACAGATACGCAGTATTTT
>NA|TRBJ2-5|NA|TRBV27
CASRGGARETQYF
TGTGCCAGCAGGGGGGGCGCGAGAGAGACCCAGTACTTC
>NA|TRBJ1-2|NA|TRBV28
CATMGGRISANYGYTF
TGTGCCACTATGGGGGGACGGATCAGTGCTAACTATGGCTACACCTTC
>NA|TRBJ1-6|NA|TRBV29-1
CSVDWEGRPHF
TGCAGCGTTGATTGGGAGGGTAGGCCCCACTTT
>NA|TRBJ1-5|NA|TRBV30
CAWSTDRNQPQHF
TGTGCCTGGAGTACGGACAGAAATCAGCCCCAGCATTTT
>NA|TRBJ2-2|NA|TRBV27
CASSFSSGVSGELFF
TGTGCCAGCAGTTTCTCCTCAGGGGTCTCCGGGGAGCTGTTTTTT
>NA|TRBJ2-5|NA|TRBV13
CASCLEGRGTEETQYF
TGTGCCAGCTGCTTAGAGGGGAGGGGGACTGAGGAGACCCAGTACTTC
>NA|TRBJ2-6|NA|TRBV14
CASRQSGANVLTF
TGTGCCAGCAGACAGTCTGGGGCCAACGTCCTGACTTTC
>NA|TRBJ1-2|NA|TRBV11-2
CASSLNPGMIGYTF
TGTGCCAGCAGCTTAAACCCAGGGATGATAGGCTACACCTTC
>NA|TRBJ1-5|NA|TRBV4-3
CASSQPRAGAKNQPQHF
TGCGCCAGCAGCCAGCCCAGGGCGGGGGCTAAAAATCAGCCCCAGCATTTT
>once|TRBJ2-3|TRBD2|TRBV30
CAWTPDPFDPSGVMYTQYF
TGTGCCTGGACTCCGGACCCGTTTGACCCTAGCGGGGTTATGTATACGCAGTATTTT
>NA|TRBJ1-1|NA|TRBV2
CASSEGVTEAFF
TGTGCCAGCAGCGAGGGGGTCACTGAAGCTTTCTTT
>many|TRBJ1-1|NA|TRBV19
CASSIPGTDSEAFF
TGTGCCAGTAGTATCCCCGGGACGGACTCTGAAGCTTTCTTT
>NA|TRBJ2-2|NA|TRBV7-2
CASSSWVAAGELFF
TGTGCCAGCAGCTCATGGGTAGCTGCCGGGGAGCTGTTTTTT
>NA|TRBJ2-1|NA|TRBV7-9
CASGSTSNEQFF
TGTGCCAGCGGGTCGACGTCCAATGAGCAGTTCTTC
>few|TRBJ2-5|NA|TRBV28
CASSRARTRETQYF
TGTGCCAGCAGTAGGGCCCGCACGCGCGAGACCCAGTACTTC
>NA|TRBJ2-3|TRBD2|TRBV6-4
CASSDSGGSADTQYF
TGTGCCAGCAGTGACTCGGGAGGGAGCGCGGATACGCAGTATTTT
>once|TRBJ2-1|NA|TRBV4-2
CASSQAEQGGGEQFF
TGTGCCAGCAGCCAAGCTGAACAGGGTGGTGGTGAGCAGTTCTTC
>NA|TRBJ1-5|TRBD1|TRBV2
CASSPGQFRTISNQPQHF
TGTGCCAGCAGCCCGGGACAGTTTCGGACCATTAGCAATCAGCCCCAGCATTTT
>NA|TRBJ1-2|NA|TRBV28
CASSPSNALTYHGYTF
TGTGCCAGCAGTCCCTCTAACGCCCTGACCTACCATGGCTACACCTTC
>NA|TRBJ2-7|NA|TRBV6-2/TRBV6-3
CASSGSHTYEQYF
TGTGCCAGCAGCGGCAGTCATACCTACGAGCAGTACTTC
>NA|TRBJ1-6|NA|TRBV9
CASSVEGGSSYNSPLHF
TGTGCCAGCAGCGTAGAGGGGGGGAGTTCCTATAATTCACCCCTCCACTTT
>NA|TRBJ2-2|TRBD1|TRBV2
CASEDRGRTGELFF
TGTGCCAGCGAGGACAGGGGTCGCACCGGGGAGCTGTTTTTT
>once|TRBJ1-2|NA|TRBV28
CASSLHEFNYGYTF
TGTGCCAGCAGTTTACACGAGTTTAACTATGGCTACACCTTC
>NA|TRBJ2-2|NA|TRBV4-2
CASSQGPRQTTGELFF
TGTGCCAGCAGCCAAGGCCCCCGACAGACCACCGGGGAGCTGTTTTTT
>NA|TRBJ2-5|NA|TRBV14
CASSQEGETQYF
TGTGCCAGCAGCCAAGAAGGAGAGACCCAGTACTTC
>NA|TRBJ2-1|NA|TRBV7-3
CASSLTWGGQNEQFF
TGTGCCAGCAGCTTAACCTGGGGCGGTCAGAATGAGCAGTTCTTC
>NA|TRBJ2-7|NA|TRBV28
CASRYGGNENEQYF
TGTGCCAGCAGATATGGGGGGAATGAGAACGAGCAGTACTTC
>NA|TRBJ2-6|NA|TRBV30
CAWSVPLGGGPGANVLTF
TGTGCCTGGAGTGTACCGCTCGGAGGAGGGCCTGGGGCCAACGTCCTGACTTTC
>NA|TRBJ1-5|NA|TRBV20-1
CSAPYQPQHF
TGCAGTGCCCCATATCAGCCCCAGCATTTT
>NA|TRBJ1-6|TRBD1|TRBV5-1
CASSGTTGGSSPLHF
TGCGCCAGCAGCGGTACGACAGGGGGCAGTTCACCCCTCCACTTT
>NA|TRBJ1-2|NA|TRBV7-2
CASSFPGGGYTF
TGTGCCAGCAGCTTTCCTGGGGGTGGCTACACCTTC
>few|TRBJ1-5|NA|TRBV19
CATTRDIYSNQPQHF
TGTGCCACTACCCGGGACATTTATAGCAATCAGCCCCAGCATTTT
>once|TRBJ2-5|TRBD2|TRBV11-2
CASSLDGLVGYF
TGTGCCAGCAGCTTAGATGGACTAGTGGGGTACTTC
>NA|TRBJ2-3|TRBD2|TRBV6-5
CASTSGGPSTDTQYF
TGTGCCAGCACTAGCGGGGGGCCCTCCACAGATACGCAGTATTTT
>once|TRBJ2-2|TRBD2|TRBV10-3
CAISEVLVTSGGATGELFF
TGTGCCATCAGTGAAGTTCTAGTGACTAGCGGGGGGGCCACCGGGGAGCTGTTTTTT
>NA|TRBJ1-5|NA|TRBV6-5
CASSYSVVGNQPQHF
TGTGCCAGCAGTTACTCGGTGGTAGGAAATCAGCCCCAGCATTTT
>many|TRBJ1-1|TRBD1|TRBV9
CASSTTGLDTEAFF
TGTGCCAGCAGCACGACAGGGCTGGACACTGAAGCTTTCTTT
>NA|TRBJ1-2|NA|TRBV2
CAGRGRANYGYTF
TGTGCCGGCCGAGGACGGGCTAACTATGGCTACACCTTC